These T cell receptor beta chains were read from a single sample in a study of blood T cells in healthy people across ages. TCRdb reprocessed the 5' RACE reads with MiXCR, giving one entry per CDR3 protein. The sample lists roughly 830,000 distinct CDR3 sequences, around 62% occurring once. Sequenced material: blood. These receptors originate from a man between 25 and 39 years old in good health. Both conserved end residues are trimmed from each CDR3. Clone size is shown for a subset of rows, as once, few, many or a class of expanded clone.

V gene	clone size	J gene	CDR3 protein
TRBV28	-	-	ASSRRGDAGYEQY
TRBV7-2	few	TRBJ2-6	ASSLTGTNSGANVLT
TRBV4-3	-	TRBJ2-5	ASSQAKAGVEEQY
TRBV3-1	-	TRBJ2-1	ASSQTGPYNEQF
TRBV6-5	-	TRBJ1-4	ASSLRDREVDEKLF
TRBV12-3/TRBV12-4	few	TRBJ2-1	ASRSGHENNEQF
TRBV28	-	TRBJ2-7	ASSFPGSSSYEQY
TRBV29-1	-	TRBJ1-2	SVWDPGPRNYGYT
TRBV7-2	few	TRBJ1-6	ASSLDLAAGGNSPLH
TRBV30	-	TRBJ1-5	AWSQTGQLLNQPQH
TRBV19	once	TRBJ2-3	ASHGTGRTDTQY
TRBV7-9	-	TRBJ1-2	ASSFTGPVGYT
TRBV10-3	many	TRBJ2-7	AISEPSPSVIYEQY
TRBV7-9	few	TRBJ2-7	AEAPPARYEQY
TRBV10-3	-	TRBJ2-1	ASNRGPDNEQF
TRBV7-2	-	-	ASSINGRPHEQY
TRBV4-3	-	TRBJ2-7	ASSQSHRDLSSYEQY
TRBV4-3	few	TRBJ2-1	ASSQETGGDEQF
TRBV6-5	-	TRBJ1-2	ASSTRTGSHYGYT
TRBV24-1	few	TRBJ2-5	ATSDTGGLETQY
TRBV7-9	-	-	ASSTTGAPPYEQY
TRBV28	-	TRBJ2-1	ASSLYGGAFPSLSSYNEQF
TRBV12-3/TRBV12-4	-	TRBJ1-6	ASTSGGGNSPLH
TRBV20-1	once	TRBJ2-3	SATEPAGFEDTQY
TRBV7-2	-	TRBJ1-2	ASSSSGGEGYT
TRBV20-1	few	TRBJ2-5	SATLGGVGGTQY
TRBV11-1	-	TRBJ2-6	ASSFSRGLMSGANVLT
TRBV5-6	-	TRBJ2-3	ASNQGLPTDTQY
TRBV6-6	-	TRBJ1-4	ASSDLGWAANEKLF
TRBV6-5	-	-	ASSNTGGFSYEQY
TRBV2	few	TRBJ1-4	ASSENQVEKLF
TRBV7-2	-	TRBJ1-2	ASSFGTGGYT
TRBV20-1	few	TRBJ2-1	SASRTSGGQNEQF
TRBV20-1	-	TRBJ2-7	SPQGQGYEQY
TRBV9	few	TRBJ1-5	ASSVGDASNQPQH
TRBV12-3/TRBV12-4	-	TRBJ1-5	ASSFPGGRQH
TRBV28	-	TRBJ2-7	ATRTFSEQY
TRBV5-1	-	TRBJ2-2	ASSWTSPNTGELF
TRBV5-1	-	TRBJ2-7	ASSLARGSGDNEQY
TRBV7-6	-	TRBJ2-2	ASSLAWRGTGTGELF
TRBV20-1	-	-	SAREIAGYEQY
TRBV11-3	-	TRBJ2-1	ASSLDQGLNEQF
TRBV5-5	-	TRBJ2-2	ASSLTGSIYTGELF
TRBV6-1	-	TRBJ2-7	ASREWNTATYEQY
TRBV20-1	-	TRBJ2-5	SALTMAGTETQY
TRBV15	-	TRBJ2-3	ATSRGLVSSTDTQY
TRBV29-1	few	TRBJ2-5	SIDRPRETQY
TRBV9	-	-	ASSVEGDPYEQY
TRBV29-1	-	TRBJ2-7	SVRSGGFYEQY
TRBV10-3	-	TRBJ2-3	AISGGGGVVADTQY
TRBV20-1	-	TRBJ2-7	SVGANNEQY
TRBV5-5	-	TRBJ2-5	ASSLGGPGPQY
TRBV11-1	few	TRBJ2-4	ASSGDLGEVQY
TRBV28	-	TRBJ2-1	ASSLGGHGNEQF
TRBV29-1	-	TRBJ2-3	SVRGSADTQY
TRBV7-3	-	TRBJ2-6	ASSSRSSGANVPT